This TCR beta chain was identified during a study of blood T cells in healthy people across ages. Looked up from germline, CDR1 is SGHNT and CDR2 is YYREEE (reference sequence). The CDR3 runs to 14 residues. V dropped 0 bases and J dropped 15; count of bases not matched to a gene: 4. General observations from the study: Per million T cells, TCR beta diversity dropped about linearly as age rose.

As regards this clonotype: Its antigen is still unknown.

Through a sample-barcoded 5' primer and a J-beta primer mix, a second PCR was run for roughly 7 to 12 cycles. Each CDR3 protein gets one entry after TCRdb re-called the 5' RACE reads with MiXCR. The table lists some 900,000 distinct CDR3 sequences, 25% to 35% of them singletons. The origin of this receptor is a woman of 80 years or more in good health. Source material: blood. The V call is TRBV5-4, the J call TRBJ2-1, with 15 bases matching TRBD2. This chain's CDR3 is CASSLGGLAGGLFF. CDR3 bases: TGTGCCAGCAGCTTGGGGGGACTAGCGGGGGGTCTGTTCTTC.